The 29 T cell receptor beta chains in this list originate from one sample, sequenced in a study of T cell changes during pregnancy in multiple sclerosis. Profiling relied on immunoSEQ multiplex PCR, and the TCRdb table lists in-frame clones only, not all of them. The sample has about 59,000 clones, about 90% seen once. This sample comprised peripheral blood, obtained in the third trimester of pregnancy. These receptors were obtained from a female donor in good health, enrolled as a control in a pregnancy study.

The J gene is TRBJ2-3, the V gene TRBV27; 7 nucleotides match TRBD2. From germline, CDR1 is MNHEY and CDR2 SMNVEV (reference sequence). CDR3 length: 14 amino acids. Trimming took 2 bases from V and 1 from J; bases not matched to a gene: 0. CDR3 protein: CASSLRGGTDTQYF. Written as DNA, the CDR3 is TGTGCCAGCAGTTTACGGGGGGGCACAGATACGCAGTATTTT.

The V call is TRBV11-2, the J call TRBJ2-3; 9 bases line up with TRBD2. The CDR3 extends over 16 amino acids. Germline V CDR1 and CDR2: SGHAT, FQNNGV. Trimming removed 5 bases from V and 10 bases from J; junction bases left unmatched: 16. The CDR3 DNA is TGTGCCAGCAGCAATGCCGGGACTAGCTCTGGCGTTGCGCAGTATTTT. Translation: CASSNAGTSSGVAQYF.

The chain recombines TRBV10-3 with TRBJ2-7, with a weak D call TRBD2 (5 bases). Between the trimmed V and J ends, which lost 0 bases and 1 base, there was a span of 16 bases. CDR1 is ENHRY, CDR2 SYGVKD, per germline. This CDR3 spans 17 amino acids. The CDR3 sequence: CAISESRARLISYEQYF. Written as DNA, the CDR3 is TGTGCCATCAGTGAGTCGAGGGCCAGACTGATATCCTACGAGCAGTACTTC.

The chain employs TRBV10-3 and TRBJ1-1, with D possibly being TRBD1 (5 bases). V lost 0 bases and J 4 bases, leaving 9 bases between the germline ends. Per the germline V gene, CDR1 is ENHRY and CDR2 is SYGVKD. The CDR3 length is 14 residues. In DNA form, the CDR3 reads TGTGCCATCAGTGAGTCAGGGGTCGGCACTGAAGCTTTCTTT. It encodes CAISESGVGTEAFF.

V is TRBV11-3 and J is TRBJ1-1; 7 bases agree with TRBD1. This CDR3 spans 15 amino acids. Germline-derived CDR1 and CDR2 are SGHNT and YENEEA. The J segment lost 2 bases and the V segment lost 5 bases, leaving 8 bases of the junction unmatched. CDR3 loop: CASSRPTGANTEAFF. In DNA form, the CDR3 reads TGTGCCAGCAGCCGTCCTACAGGGGCCAACACTGAAGCTTTCTTT.

V is TRBV7-2 and J is TRBJ2-3; 11 bases match TRBD2. This CDR3 contains 18 residues. Trimming cost V 1 base and J 0 bases; bases outside gene matches: 6. Germline V gene lookup returns CDR1 SGHTA and CDR2 FQGNSA. CDR3 loop: CASSLVPASGGSTDTQYF. The CDR3 region has the DNA TGTGCCAGCAGCTTAGTCCCCGCTAGCGGGGGGAGCACAGATACGCAGTATTTT.

The chain uses TRBV10-3 and TRBJ2-7; 10 bases are shared with TRBD1. CDR1 is ENHRY, CDR2 SYGVKD, per germline. The CDR3 has 13 residues. V lost 5 bases, J lost 3 bases, and 1 base stayed unmatched. The CDR3 region is CAISWTGGYEQYF. The DNA for the CDR3 is TGTGCCATCAGTTGGACAGGGGGCTACGAGCAGTACTTC.

V and J are TRBV29-1 and TRBJ2-1; the match to TRBD2 covers 12 bases. Germline CDR1 reads SQVTM; CDR2 reads ANQGSEA. J gave up 15 bases and V 3 bases, and 6 bases lay outside the gene matches. This CDR3 has 12 residues. The DNA for the CDR3 is TGCAGCGTTGAGCTAGCGGGAGGGTCGGGGTTCTTC. It codes for CSVELAGGSGFF.

The rearrangement links TRBV11-3 to TRBJ2-5; 9 bases are a match to TRBD2. CDR1 is SGHNT and CDR2 is YENEEA in the germline V gene. V trimming: 0 bases; J trimming: 1 base; junction bases outside the gene matches: 6. CDR3 length: 17 residues. DNA for the CDR3: TGTGCCAGCAGCTTAGATCCTCTAGCGGGGATCCAAGAGACCCAGTACTTC. Translated: CASSLDPLAGIQETQYF.

The V gene is TRBV5-6, the J gene TRBJ1-5; D not certain. This CDR3 has 12 residues. The V end lost 0 bases, the J end lost 7 bases, and 5 bases lay between the germline ends. Germline assignment: CDR1 SGHDT and CDR2 YYEEEE. The CDR3 bases are TGTGCCAGCAGCTTGGCGGGACAGCCCCAGCATTTT. As protein: CASSLAGQPQHF.

CDR3 in DNA: TGCGCCAGCAGCGGTACAGGGGACTCTGGAAACACCATATATTTT. It yields the protein CASSGTGDSGNTIYF. This chain uses TRBV5-1 with TRBJ1-3, with 7 bases identical to TRBD1. Germline CDR1 SGHRS, CDR2 YFSETQ. The CDR3 has 15 amino acids. Trimming cost V 4 bases and J 0 bases; bases outside gene matches: 4.

The genes are TRBV7-6 and TRBJ1-1, with 8 bases fitting TRBD1. The CDR3 contains 16 residues. CDR1 SGHVS and CDR2 FNYEAQ come from the germline V gene. V lost 5 bases to trimming and J lost 1 base; unmatched junction nucleotides: 9. The CDR3 reads CASSHARQGTNTEAFF. The CDR3 region has the DNA TGTGCCAGCAGCCACGCCCGACAGGGGACGAACACTGAAGCTTTCTTT.

The V and J genes are TRBV7-9 and TRBJ2-1, with 9 nucleotides matching TRBD2. V lost 8 bases, J lost 9 bases, and 14 bases stayed unmatched. This CDR3 has 15 amino acids. The germline CDR1 and CDR2 sequences are SEHNR and FQNEAQ (reference sequence). CDR3 DNA sequence: TGTGCCAGCGTGGAAGGGACTAGCATTAATGGTGAGCAGTTCTTC. It encodes CASVEGTSINGEQFF.

The chain carries TRBV11-2 and TRBJ2-1; 11 bases are shared with TRBD2. This CDR3 has 15 residues. Trimming removed 5 bases from V and 4 bases from J; junction bases left unmatched: 4. Germline CDR1 and CDR2: SGHAT and FQNNGV. CDR3 sequence: CASSTGTSGYNEQFF. The CDR3 coding sequence is TGTGCCAGCAGCACCGGGACTAGCGGATACAATGAGCAGTTCTTC. The variable domain in full, completed from reference TRBV11-2 and TRBJ2-1, reads EAGVAQSPRYKIIEKRQSVAFWCNPISGHATLYWYQQILGQGPKLLIQFQNNGVVDDSQLPKDRFSAERLKGVDSTLKIQPAKLEDSAVYLCASSTGTSGYNEQFFGPGTRLTVL.

The CDR3 DNA reads as TGTGCCAGCAACCTCCTAGCGGGGCCCAATGAGCAGTTCTTC. Protein: CASNLLAGPNEQFF. The chain uses TRBV6-6 and TRBJ2-1; TRBD2 matches 9 bases. The CDR3 contains 14 residues. V lost 7 bases and J lost 6; bases outside the gene matches: 7. Germline V gives CDR1 MNHNY, CDR2 SVGAGI (reference sequence).

This chain links TRBV27 with TRBJ2-3, with 11 bases fitting TRBD2. Germline CDR1 and CDR2: MNHEY and SMNVEV (reference sequence). The CDR3 consists of 18 residues. The V and J ends lost 6 bases and 1 base, in that order; junction bases with no gene match: 12. In DNA, the CDR3 is TGTGCCAGCAGAGCGACTAAAACACTAGCGGGGGGCACAGATACGCAGTATTTT. Its translation: CASRATKTLAGGTDTQYF.

The chain uses TRBV5-4 and TRBJ2-7; D might be TRBD1 (7 bases). V lost 3 bases to trimming and J lost 5 bases, with 24 bases between them. From germline, CDR1 is SGHNT and CDR2 YYREEE (reference sequence). The CDR3 is 17 residues long. CDR3 sequence: CASSSPMNRGGRNEQYF. CDR3 nucleotides: TGTGCCAGCAGCTCACCGATGAACAGGGGAGGAAGGAACGAGCAGTACTTC. Variable domain in full (rest from reference TRBV5-4 and TRBJ2-7): ETGVTQSPTHLIKTRGQQVTLRCSSQSGHNTVSWYQQALGQGPQFIFQYYREEENGRGNFPPRFSGLQFPNYSSELNVNALELDDSALYLCASSSPMNRGGRNEQYFGPGTRLTVT.

A few counts support this clone. The chain couples TRBV20-1 to TRBJ1-4, with D possibly being TRBD1 (5 bases). With 2 bases removed from V and 8 bases from J, the gap between germline ends came to 6 bases. The CDR3 is 11 residues long. CDR1 and CDR2 (germline): DFQATT, SNEGSKA (reference sequence). The CDR3 is CSARWGEKLFF. The CDR3 DNA follows: TGCAGTGCTAGATGGGGCGAAAAACTGTTTTTT.

This sequence joins TRBV29-1 and TRBJ1-2; 8 bases line up with TRBD1. The CDR3 runs 14 residues. Losses at the gene ends were 7 bases for V and 4 bases for J; bases not matched to a gene: 11. The germline CDR1 and CDR2 sequences are SQVTM and ANQGSEA. CDR3 sequence: CSAVDRGPSYGYTF. DNA for the CDR3: TGCAGCGCTGTAGACAGGGGACCTTCCTATGGCTACACCTTC.

The chain employs TRBV4-3 and TRBJ2-7; 13 nucleotides agree with TRBD2. CDR1 is LGHNA, CDR2 YSLEER, per germline. Trimming at V came to 1 base and at J to 5 bases, leaving 2 bases not matched to a gene. This CDR3 comprises 15 residues. This chain's CDR3 is CASSQGTSGGNEQYF. Here the CDR3 DNA reads TGCGCCAGCAGCCAAGGGACTAGCGGGGGTAACGAGCAGTACTTC.

The V and J genes are TRBV5-4 and TRBJ2-2, with 12 bases fitting TRBD2. The CDR3 runs to 15 residues. V lost 5 bases to trimming and J lost 4 bases; unmatched junction nucleotides: 3. CDR1 is SGHNT and CDR2 is YYREEE in the germline V gene (reference sequence). The CDR3 here is CASRLAGGPTGELFF. The CDR3 DNA reads TGTGCCAGCAGACTAGCGGGAGGTCCCACCGGGGAGCTGTTTTTT.

This chain joins TRBV5-1 and TRBJ2-1; no reliable D call. Germline V gives CDR1 SGHRS, CDR2 YFSETQ. The V end lost 0 bases, the J end lost 1 base, and 8 bases lay between the germline ends. CDR3 length equals 15 residues. The CDR3 DNA is TGCGCCAGCAGCTTGGCTGAGCCGTCCTACAATGAGCAGTTCTTC. This translates into CASSLAEPSYNEQFF.

A single count supports this clone. This chain connects TRBV7-2 to TRBJ2-3; D gene ambiguous. Trimming shortened V by 2 bases and J by 1 base, and 10 bases separated the two germline ends. CDR1 and CDR2 from the germline V gene are SGHTA and FQGNSA. The CDR3 extends over 15 amino acids. CDR3 sequence reads: CASSLFGLGTDTQYF. The CDR3, as DNA: TGTGCCAGCAGCTTATTCGGGTTGGGCACAGATACGCAGTATTTT.

V usage is TRBV7-4 and J usage is TRBJ2-7; maybe TRBD2 (6 bases). V gave up 3 bases and J gave up 3 bases, with 18 bases separating them. CDR1 and CDR2 (germline): SGHVT, SQSDAQ. The CDR3 is made up of 16 amino acids. The CDR3 region is CASSFPQEAGIYEQYF. In nucleotides, the CDR3 is TGTGCCAGCAGCTTTCCCCAAGAGGCGGGGATCTACGAGCAGTACTTC. The entire variable domain, with the rest obtained from reference TRBV7-4 and TRBJ2-7, is as follows: GAGVSQSPRYKVAKRGRDVALRCDSISGHVTLYWYRQTLGQGSEVLTYSQSDAQRDKSGRPSGRFSAERPERSVSTLKIQRTEQGDSAVYLCASSFPQEAGIYEQYFGPGTRLTVT.

The chain joins TRBV5-6 to TRBJ1-5, with no clear D. V was shortened by 4 bases and J by 7 bases, with 9 bases between the two germline ends. Germline V gene lookup returns CDR1 SGHDT and CDR2 YYEEEE. The CDR3 spans 12 residues. In DNA, the CDR3 is TGTGCCAGCAGCGCGGAGAGCCAGCCCCAGCATTTT. This gives the protein CASSAESQPQHF.

V gene TRBV11-2 combines with J gene TRBJ2-7, with D perhaps matching TRBD1 (5 bases). CDR1 SGHAT and CDR2 FQNNGV come from the germline V gene. The CDR3 sequence is 15 residues long. V was trimmed by 1 base and J by 3 bases, leaving 13 bases between them. In DNA, the CDR3 is TGTGCCAGCAGCTTAGGGTCAGGGCCGGGCTACGAGCAGTACTTC. As protein: CASSLGSGPGYEQYF.

The chain couples TRBV5-4 to TRBJ1-2; maybe TRBD1 (5 bases). The germline CDR1 and CDR2 sequences are SGHNT and YYREEE (reference sequence). The germline V and J ends were trimmed by 5 bases and 0 bases, with 14 bases remaining between them. The CDR3 covers 15 residues. DNA for the CDR3: TGTGCCAGCAGTTCGCAGGGAACCCCTAACTATGGCTACACCTTC. This gives the protein CASSSQGTPNYGYTF.

V usage is TRBV11-2 and J usage is TRBJ2-5; 12 bases fit TRBD1. Trimming at V came to 4 bases and at J to 3 bases, leaving 3 bases not matched to a gene. Germline CDR1 SGHAT, CDR2 FQNNGV. This CDR3 is built from 15 residues. CDR3 sequence reads: CASSSGTGGKETQYF. In DNA form, the CDR3 reads TGTGCCAGCAGCTCTGGGACAGGGGGCAAAGAGACCCAGTACTTC.

The chain combines TRBV7-9 with TRBJ1-5, with D unresolved. The germline V and J ends were trimmed by 2 bases and 4 bases, with 9 bases remaining between them. Germline V gives CDR1 SEHNR, CDR2 FQNEAQ (reference sequence). CDR3 length: 14 residues. As DNA, the CDR3 is TGTGCCAGCAGCTTACCGGGAAGGAATCAGCCCCAGCATTTT. Its translation: CASSLPGRNQPQHF.